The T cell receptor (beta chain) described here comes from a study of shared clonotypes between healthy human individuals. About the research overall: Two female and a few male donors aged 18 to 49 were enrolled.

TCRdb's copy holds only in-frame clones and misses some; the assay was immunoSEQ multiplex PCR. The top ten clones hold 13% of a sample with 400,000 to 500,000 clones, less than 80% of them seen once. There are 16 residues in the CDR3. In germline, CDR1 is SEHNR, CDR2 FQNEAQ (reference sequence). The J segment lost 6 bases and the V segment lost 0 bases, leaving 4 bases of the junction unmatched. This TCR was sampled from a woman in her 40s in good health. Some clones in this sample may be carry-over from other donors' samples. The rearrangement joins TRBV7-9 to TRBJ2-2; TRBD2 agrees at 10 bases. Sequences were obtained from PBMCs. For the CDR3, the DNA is TGTGCCAGCAGCTTAGCCCAGCGGGAGGGATCCGGGGAGCTGTTTTTT. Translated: CASSLAQREGSGELFF.